This T cell receptor beta chain is from a study of blood T cells in healthy people across ages. Primed by a sample-barcoded 5' primer and a J-beta primer mix, a second PCR proceeded for 7 to 11 cycles. In TCRdb, the 5' RACE reads were re-called with MiXCR into one record per CDR3 protein. Of roughly 570,000 distinct CDR3 sequences in the sample, roughly a quarter were seen once. The donors, all healthy, were Caucasians living in Russia, aged 6 to 90. Staff drew roughly 10 milliliters of peripheral blood from each donor. Sequencing was carried out using blood. This TCR was sampled from a woman between 70 and 85 years old in good health.

CDR3 region: CASSFPAGGPKNIQYF. The CDR3 DNA is TGTGCCAGCAGCTTTCCCGCGGGGGGGCCCAAAAACATTCAGTACTTC. The chain recombines TRBV5-5 with TRBJ2-4; the match to TRBD2 covers 9 bases. CDR1 SGHKS and CDR2 YYEKEE come from the germline V gene (reference sequence). This CDR3 is 16 amino acids long. Trimming cost V 2 bases and J 2 bases; bases outside gene matches: 5.